This T cell receptor beta chain was found in a study of OX40 agonist ivuxolimab in advanced cancers. Study-level background: Enrollees could have had prior anti-PD-1, anti-PD-L1 or anti-CTLA-4 therapy, which 40% had received. Study-level results: More expanded clones were found, on average, in CD8+ than in CD4+ T cells. Researchers did not determine the expanded peripheral T cells' antigen specificity.

Measured with immunoSEQ multiplex PCR; TCRdb has only the in-frame clones, and not every one. Altogether 100,000 to 110,000 clones are present, about 88% being singletons, with the ten largest covering roughly 0.15%. Patients had blood sampled at baseline and again on cycle 4 day 1 and cycle 7 day 1. With regard to this clone: The antigen is not known.

Trimming removed 0 bases at V and 5 bases at J, with 12 bases between. CDR1 and CDR2 from the germline V gene are SGHNT and YYREEE (reference sequence). CDR3 length equals 16 residues. This receptor was taken from an adult with an advanced solid tumor such as melanoma, head and neck, liver or kidney cancer. The J gene is TRBJ1-6, the V gene TRBV5-4, with D unclear. The sample here was CD4+ or CD8+ T cells sorted from blood, taken in a trial of the OX40 agonist ivuxolimab. CDR3 region: CASSLATGGNNSPLHF. CDR3 nucleotide sequence: TGTGCCAGCAGCTTGGCCACCGGCGGCAATAATTCACCCCTCCACTTT.